Below, 11 T cell receptor beta chains from the same sample are listed, as sequenced in a study of PD-1 blockade in mismatch repair-deficient tumors. TCRdb's table, derived via immunoSEQ multiplex PCR, lists solely in-frame clones and lacks some. Among 77,000 or so clones, around 80% were seen once, and the ten largest hold less than 6%. Material: peripheral blood, obtained 44 weeks after starting pembrolizumab. Receptors originate from an adult with mismatch repair-deficient cancer.

This chain uses TRBV6-5 with TRBJ2-7, with TRBD1 identical over 8 bases. Germline V gene sequence: CDR1 MNHEY, CDR2 SVGAGI. This CDR3 contains 14 residues. V lost 8 bases and J lost 2; bases outside the gene matches: 8. CDR3 region: CASSTTGGTYEQYF. CDR3 DNA sequence: TGTGCCAGCTCAACCACAGGGGGTACCTACGAGCAGTACTTC.

CDR3 loop: CASSQPHRGRYEQYF. DNA of the CDR3: TGTGCCAGCAGTCAACCCCACAGGGGGCGGTACGAGCAGTACTTC. The chain links TRBV28 to TRBJ2-7, with 9 bases matching TRBD1. The V segment lost 5 bases and the J segment 4 bases; nucleotides outside the gene matches: 9. This CDR3 comprises 15 residues. Germline V gene sequence: CDR1 MDHEN, CDR2 SYDVKM.

This clone appeared a single time. The chain links TRBV11-1 to TRBJ1-3; D remains unclear. CDR1 and CDR2 (germline): SGHAT, FQDESV (reference sequence). The CDR3 spans 15 residues. V was trimmed by 1 base and J by 4 bases, leaving 11 bases between them. This CDR3 is CASSLVHNRGNTIYF. Written as DNA, the CDR3 is TGTGCCAGCAGCTTAGTCCATAATAGGGGAAACACCATATATTTT. Variable domain in full (rest from reference TRBV11-1 and TRBJ1-3): EAEVAQSPRYKITEKSQAVAFWCDPISGHATLYWYRQILGQGPELLVQFQDESVVDDSQLPKDRFSAERLKGVDSTLKIQPAELGDSAMYLCASSLVHNRGNTIYFGEGSWLTVV.

Many counts were recorded for this clone. One end of the junction varies from germline; a read error may be responsible. The chain has TRBV7-7 and TRBJ2-1, with no clear D. CDR3 size: 14 residues. The germline gives CDR1 SSHAT, CDR2 FNYEAQ (reference sequence). This CDR3 is CASSPSRASNEQFF. In DNA form, the CDR3 reads TGTGCTAGCAGCCCCTCCCGGGCCTCCAATGAGCAGTTCTTC.

The chain uses TRBV7-2 and TRBJ1-3; D is undetermined. There are 15 residues in the CDR3. In germline, CDR1 is SGHTA, CDR2 FQGNSA. Trimming pared 2 bases from V and 0 bases from J, leaving 8 bases between. In DNA form, the CDR3 reads TGTGCCAGCAGCTTACGAGCGGGCTCTGGAAACACCATATATTTT. It is translated as CASSLRAGSGNTIYF.

The chain links TRBV5-1 to TRBJ2-1, with D tentatively TRBD2 (5 bases). CDR1 is SGHRS, CDR2 YFSETQ, per germline. V gave up 7 bases and J gave up 9 bases, with 23 bases separating them. This CDR3 spans 15 amino acids. CDR3: CASAQRLTVLAEQFF. CDR3 DNA sequence: TGCGCCAGCGCCCAGCGGTTAACGGTCCTTGCTGAGCAGTTCTTC.

The gene calls are TRBV27 and TRBJ1-1; 8 bases line up with TRBD1. Germline lookup yields CDR1 MNHEY and CDR2 SMNVEV (reference sequence). This CDR3 is built from 17 residues. With 2 bases clipped from V and 8 bases from J, the junction kept 16 bases outside the gene matches. The CDR3 sequence: CASSLNLGTGRPGEAFF. The DNA for the CDR3 is TGTGCCAGCAGTTTAAATTTGGGGACAGGCCGACCGGGGGAAGCTTTCTTT.

The chain is built from TRBV14 and TRBJ2-7; D remains unclear. The CDR3 runs to 12 residues. Trimming removed 5 bases at V and 3 bases at J, with 8 bases between. Germline CDR1 is SGHDN and CDR2 is FVKESK. The CDR3 is CASSGGGYEQYF. CDR3 sequence (DNA): TGTGCCAGCAGCGGCGGCGGCTACGAGCAGTACTTC.

In its sample, this clone was seen once. The genes are TRBV7-9 and TRBJ2-7; no clear D. Trimming removed 5 bases at V and 3 bases at J, with 17 bases between. The CDR3 consists of 15 residues. Per the germline V gene, CDR1 is SEHNR and CDR2 is FQNEAQ (reference sequence). CDR3 residues: CASSIDRASDYEQYF. As DNA, the CDR3 is TGTGCCAGCAGCATCGACCGGGCCAGTGACTACGAGCAGTACTTC.

This clone showed up many times. The chain joins TRBV5-6 to TRBJ2-7, with D perhaps TRBD1 or TRBD2 (6 bases each). Germline CDR1 SGHDT, CDR2 YYEEEE. V lost 4 bases and J lost 2, with 13 bases in between. The CDR3 has 14 residues. The CDR3 nucleotides read TGTGCCAGCAGCACGGGAGCAGGGGCCTACGAGCAGTACTTC. Amino acid sequence: CASSTGAGAYEQYF.

This chain joins TRBV2 and TRBJ1-1; D not resolved. Germline-derived CDR1 and CDR2 are SNHLY and FYNNEI. CDR3 length equals 13 residues. Trimming removed 8 bases from V and 2 bases from J, with 12 bases in between. The CDR3, as DNA: TGTGCCAGCGTATTGCAGGAAAACACTGAAGCTTTCTTT. Translation: CASVLQENTEAFF.